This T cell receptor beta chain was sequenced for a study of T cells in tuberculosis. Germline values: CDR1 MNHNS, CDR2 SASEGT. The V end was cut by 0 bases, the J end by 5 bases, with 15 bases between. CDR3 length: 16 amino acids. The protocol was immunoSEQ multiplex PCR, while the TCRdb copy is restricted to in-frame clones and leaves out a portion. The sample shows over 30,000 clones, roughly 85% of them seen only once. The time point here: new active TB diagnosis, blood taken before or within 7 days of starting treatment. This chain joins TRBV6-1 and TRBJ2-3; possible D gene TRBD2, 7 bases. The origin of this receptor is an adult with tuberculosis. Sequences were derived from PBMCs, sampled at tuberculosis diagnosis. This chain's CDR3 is CASSEASGGAVDTQYF. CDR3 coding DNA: TGTGCCAGCAGTGAAGCAAGTGGGGGGGCCGTAGATACGCAGTATTTT.